Detailed here is one TCR beta chain. This clonotype occurred many times. The target of this receptor is not known. Base qualities are not provided; no much larger clone lies one nucleotide away. Libraries of naive CD8 T cells were generated from about 19,000 to 1,100,000 sorted cells, with 10%, 30% or 50% of the purified RNA used. On a BD FACSAria II, naive CD8 T cells were FACS-sorted as CD8+CD4-CCR7+CD45RA+ and collected into RLT Plus buffer. To test detection sensitivity, Jurkat RNA equal to fewer than 13 TCR copies was added to samples of about 19,000-1,100,000 naive CD8 T cells. Enrichment of CD8 T cells was done with RosetteSep CD8+ T Cell Enrichment Cocktail plus Ficoll-Paque, and ACK red cell lysis came afterward. These data come from a study of molecular identifiers for immune sequencing clone quantification (dated by TCRdb to 2016 to 2019). The study in broad terms: For a replicate experiment, RNA from around 20,000 or 100,000 naive CD8 T cells was divided into five aliquots, of which four were sequenced. The study was a methods study using CD8 T cells to benchmark molecular-identifier clustering-based TCR repertoire sequencing (MIDCIRS) and TCR RNA copy counting. Study-wide conclusions, independent of this receptor: Naive libraries contained spiked-in Jurkat TCR RNA (roughly ten copies' worth), which is not part of the donor repertoire. Modeling gave about three recovered TCR RNA copies per cell versus about 10 by digital PCR, implying approximately 30% capture efficiency. Spiked-in Jurkat TCR RNA equal to a single cell's worth was reported to be detectable even within one million naive CD8 T cells. Highly expanded clone sizes could be underestimated if identical TCR molecules share a barcode. Without barcode sub-clustering, chimeric consensus sequences inflated TCR diversity; chimeras reached as high as 47%. In CMV-specific effector cells, clones with more than 20 RNA copies contained over 98% of molecules, whereas in naive cells such clones contained under 1% of molecules.

Libraries were prepared through PCR. These reads were obtained on an Illumina HiSeq 4000. Bulk TCR libraries were prepared as previously described, using TCR primers listed in Table S5. Total RNA was purified with the Qiagen AllPrep DNA/RNA kit. Before analysis, reads from multiple sequencing runs of the same library were pooled. On the authors' methods: Reads were retained only if their TCR constant sequence matched exactly, and those retained reads were trimmed to 150 nt and grouped according to their 12-nt molecular barcodes. Reads inside each barcode group were sub-clustered using a 15% Levenshtein threshold, and a quality-weighted consensus sequence was constructed for each RNA molecule. Non-functional sequences were filtered out, along with any lower-count sequence sitting one edit away from another sequence. Based on fitting two negative binomial distributions, any barcode sub-cluster with under 20% of the maximum read count was discarded. TCRdb reprocessed the public reads (quality trimming at Q25 with fastp, clone calling with MiXCR) and kept in-frame beta chains. CDR3 protein sequences are deduplicated, and each keeps its most common genes and DNA. The V and J calls and clone size come from TCRdb's table, not from the authors' own analysis. The table for this sample lists 60,000 to 80,000 distinct CDR3 sequences; roughly 18% of them were counted only once. Roughly 1.5% of the sample belongs to the ten largest clones.

CDR1 and CDR2, looked up from the germline V gene, are MNHEY and SVGAGI. The CDR3 spans 11 residues, from the cysteine through the phenylalanine. Only the CDR3 region is kept as DNA, spanning 33 bases read in frame from base 1. At the junction V is shortened by 3 bases and J by 5 bases, with 4 bases in between. The source of this sequence is a human donor in good health. Some libraries in this study had Jurkat cell RNA spiked in. The chain joins TRBV6-5 to TRBJ2-5, with an unclear D gene assignment. The sequencing sample was made of naive CD8+ T cells from blood, with Jurkat cell RNA spiked in. This specimen's cell subset or site label, per the study, means: FACS-sorted CD8+CD4-CCR7+CD45RA+ naive T cells. The nucleotide sequence reads TGTGCCAGCAGTTATTTCGAGACCCAGTACTTC. This translates into CASSYFETQYF.